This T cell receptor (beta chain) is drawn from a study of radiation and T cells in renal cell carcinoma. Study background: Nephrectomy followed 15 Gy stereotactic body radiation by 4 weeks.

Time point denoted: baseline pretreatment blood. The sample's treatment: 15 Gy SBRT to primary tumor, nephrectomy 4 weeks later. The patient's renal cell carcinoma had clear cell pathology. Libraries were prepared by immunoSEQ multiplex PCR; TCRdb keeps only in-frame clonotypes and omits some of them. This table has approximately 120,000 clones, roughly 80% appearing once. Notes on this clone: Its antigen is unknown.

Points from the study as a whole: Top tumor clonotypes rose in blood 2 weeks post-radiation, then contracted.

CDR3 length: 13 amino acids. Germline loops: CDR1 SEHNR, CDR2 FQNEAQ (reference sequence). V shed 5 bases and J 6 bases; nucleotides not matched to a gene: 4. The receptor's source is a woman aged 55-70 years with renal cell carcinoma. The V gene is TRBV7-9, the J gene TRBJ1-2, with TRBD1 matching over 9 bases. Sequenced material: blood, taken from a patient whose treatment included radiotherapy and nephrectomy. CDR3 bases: TGTGCCAGCAGCCTAGGACAGGGGCATGGCTACACCTTC. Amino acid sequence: CASSLGQGHGYTF.